The 8 T cell receptor beta chains below all came from one sample that was sequenced in a study of blood T cell repertoires in COVID-19. Assay: immunoSEQ multiplex PCR; the TCRdb copy retains only in-frame clones and omits some. This table has under 200,000 clones, approximately 84% appearing once. The sequencing input was peripheral blood. These receptors were obtained from a woman older than 75 with COVID-19, enrolled during active disease.

The J gene is TRBJ2-7, the V gene TRBV5-6; TRBD1 matches at 10 bases. Looked up from germline, CDR1 is SGHDT and CDR2 is YYEEEE. There are 16 residues in the CDR3. The ends lost 1 base at V and 3 bases at J; junction bases unmatched: 7. DNA of the CDR3: TGTGCCAGCAGCTTGACATGGGGACAGGGGCACTACGAGCAGTACTTC. Its translation is CASSLTWGQGHYEQYF. The entire variable domain, with the rest obtained from reference TRBV5-6 and TRBJ2-7, is as follows: DAGVTQSPTHLIKTRGQQVTLRCSPKSGHDTVSWYQQALGQGPQFIFQYYEEEERQRGNFPDRFSGHQFPNYSSELNVNALLLGDSALYLCASSLTWGQGHYEQYFGPGTRLTVT.

The chain is built from TRBV7-8 and TRBJ2-7, with 9 positions matching TRBD1. Germline V gene sequence: CDR1 SGHVS, CDR2 FQNEAQ. The CDR3 spans 14 residues. V gave up 6 bases and J gave up 3 bases; unmatched junction bases: 6. DNA for the CDR3: TGTGCCAGCAGGCCGGGACAGGGATTCTACGAGCAGTACTTC. Protein product: CASRPGQGFYEQYF.

The chain links TRBV18 to TRBJ1-3; 7 bases align to TRBD1. The ends lost 0 bases at V and 8 bases at J; junction bases unmatched: 7. The CDR3 has 15 amino acids. Germline CDR1 reads KGHSH; CDR2 reads LQKENI. CDR3 nucleotide sequence: TGTGCCAGCTCACCACCGGAGGGCAGGGGGGACACCATATATTTT. It yields the protein CASSPPEGRGDTIYF.

V and J are TRBV28 and TRBJ2-4, with 10 nucleotides matching TRBD2. V lost 4 bases and J lost 0; bases outside the gene matches: 15. Germline V CDR1 and CDR2: MDHEN, SYDVKM. This CDR3 contains 20 residues. The CDR3 protein is CASSSQSLLAGRLAKNIQYF. In DNA form, the CDR3 reads TGTGCCAGCAGTTCCCAAAGCCTACTAGCGGGGCGGCTAGCCAAAAACATTCAGTACTTC.

The chain recombines TRBV11-2 with TRBJ2-2; 12 positions agree with TRBD2. The V and J ends lost 2 bases and 3 bases, in that order; junction bases with no gene match: 4. The CDR3 totals 17 residues. Germline values: CDR1 SGHAT, CDR2 FQNNGV. The CDR3 here is CASSLRLAGGDTGELFF. The CDR3 DNA reads as TGTGCCAGCAGCTTAAGGCTAGCGGGAGGGGACACCGGGGAGCTGTTTTTT.

In nucleotides, the CDR3 is TGTGCCAGCAGAGCGGACGAGAGGCGGACCCAGTACTTC. Protein sequence: CASRADERRTQYF. The J gene is TRBJ2-5, the V gene TRBV12-3 or TRBV12-4, with a possible D match to TRBD2 (5 bases). The V end was cut by 6 bases, the J end by 7 bases, with 15 bases between. The CDR3 extends over 13 amino acids.

Details on this clone: Germline and junction disagree at one end, which may indicate a read error. J is TRBJ2-1 and V is TRBV5-1; D is perhaps TRBD2 (6 bases). CDR1 is SGHRS and CDR2 is YFSETQ in the germline V gene. This CDR3 comprises 13 residues. CDR3: CASSRGPGEGELF. CDR3 coding DNA: TGCGCCAGCAGCCGAGGGCCGGGGGAAGGGGAACTCTTC.

The chain combines TRBV28 with TRBJ1-2, with TRBD1 matching over 10 bases. V gave up 6 bases and J gave up 2 bases; unmatched junction bases: 3. Germline V gene lookup returns CDR1 MDHEN and CDR2 SYDVKM. This CDR3 has 14 amino acids. CDR3 in amino acids: CASSPGQGNYGYTF. The CDR3 region has the DNA TGTGCCAGCAGCCCGGGACAGGGGAACTATGGCTACACCTTC.